This TCR beta chain was recovered during a study of shared clonotypes between healthy human individuals. CD45RO-negative, CCR7-selected cells formed the naive CD8 fraction, which excluded terminally differentiated effector memory CD45RA+ cells. Study-level findings and limits: With few donors, the genetic and exposure-history diversity represented was limited.

Trimming removed 2 bases from V and 3 bases from J, with 5 bases in between. Germline V gene data show CDR1 as SQVTM and CDR2 as ANQGSEA. The length of the CDR3 is 12 residues. The DNA input per sorted-subset replicate PCR was about 190 ng, corresponding to some 30,000 T cell genomes. Assay: immunoSEQ multiplex PCR; the TCRdb copy retains only in-frame clones and omits some. Of around 1.9 million clones listed, about 92% are singletons. Points on this clone: Its antigen is undetermined. This sample also contains other DNA sequences that code for the same CDR3.

The chain links TRBV29-1 to TRBJ2-1; D ambiguous. The receptor's source is a man aged 18 to 29 in good health. Some clones in this sample may be carry-over from other donors' samples. What was sequenced was naive CD8+ T cells from PBMCs. The CDR3, as DNA: TGCAGCGTTGAACTCCGCTACAATGAGCAGTTCTTC. It translates to CSVELRYNEQFF.